Listed below are T cell receptor beta chains from one sample, sequenced in a study of T cell responses to AZD1222 COVID-19 vaccine. Using immunoSEQ multiplex PCR, the repertoire was profiled, and TCRdb retains in-frame clones only, with some absent. The repertoire holds approximately 130,000 clones, over 90% seen once, with roughly 1% in the top ten. This material consisted of peripheral blood, taken on day 0 of AZD1222 vaccination. All receptors come from an adult in good health. The CDR3 runs from the conserved cysteine through the conserved F or W. A D gene is named only where the DNA matches it firmly. Not every row has a clone size; where given, it reads once, few, many or a size class.

- - TRBJ1-5 14 TRBV2 TGTGCCAGCAGTGAGGTCACAAGCAATCAGCCCCAGCATTTT CASSEVTSNQPQHF
- - TRBJ2-1 13 TRBV10-3 TGTGCCATCAGTGAACCCTTAGCCCATGAGCAGTTCTTC CAISEPLAHEQFF
- - TRBJ2-5 15 TRBV9 TGTGCCAGCAGCGTAGACAGAAACTTCCAAGAGACCCAGTACTTC CASSVDRNFQETQYF
- - TRBJ1-2 13 TRBV7-6 TGTGCCAGCAGCTTAGCGGGGGACTATGGCTACACCTTC CASSLAGDYGYTF
- - TRBJ1-2 14 TRBV5-1 TGCGCCAGCAGGCTATTAGGCGAGACCTATGGCTACACCTTC CASRLLGETYGYTF
TRBD1 once TRBJ1-1 15 TRBV6-1 TGTGCCAGCAGTGAAAGGACAGGGACGAACACTGAAGCTTTCTTT CASSERTGTNTEAFF
TRBD2 - TRBJ2-2 18 TRBV3-1/TRBV3-2 TGTGCCAGCAGCCAAGCGGCGCTAGCGGGGCCGAACACCGGGGAGCTGTTTTTT CASSQAALAGPNTGELFF
- - TRBJ1-6 17 TRBV6-2/TRBV6-3 TGTGCCAGCAGCCCCGGGAGAAAGGGTGGATATAATTCACCCCTCCACTTT CASSPGRKGGYNSPLHF
- - TRBJ1-1 14 TRBV21-1 TGTGCCAGCAGCATCGGGACAGCTAACACTGAAGCTTTCTTT CASSIGTANTEAFF
- once TRBJ1-1 15 TRBV10-3 TGTGCCACAGACGAGGGAGATATGGTGTACACTGAAGCTTTCTTT CATDEGDMVYTEAFF
- - TRBJ2-5 16 TRBV5-1 TGCGCCAGCAGCTTAGGGCGTACGGGGCGGCAAGAGACCCAGTACTTC CASSLGRTGRQETQYF
- - TRBJ2-3 15 TRBV5-5 TGTGCCAGCAGCGTCCCATCGGGTTGGGCAGATACGCAGTATTTT CASSVPSGWADTQYF
- - TRBJ1-2 16 TRBV19 TGTGCCAGTAGTCCGGGACCCCGCCCTTCCAACTATGGCTACACCTTC CASSPGPRPSNYGYTF
TRBD1 once TRBJ1-2 17 TRBV18 TGTGCCAGCTCGGACATTACACGGGACAGGGGAAATTATGGCTACACCTTC CASSDITRDRGNYGYTF
TRBD2 - TRBJ2-7 16 TRBV5-1 TGCGCCAGCAGCCCCGGACTAGCGGGGAGAAGTGACGAGCAGTACTTC CASSPGLAGRSDEQYF
- - TRBJ2-1 12 TRBV20-1 TGCAGTGCTAGTCTCCAGCTAAATGAGCAGTTCTTC CSASLQLNEQFF
- - TRBJ1-6 16 TRBV7-2 TGTGCCAGCAGCTTCACCATTGGGGGGGTTCGATCACCCCTCCACTTT CASSFTIGGVRSPLHF
- - TRBJ2-5 11 TRBV6-5 TGTGCCAGCAGTATACAAGAGACCCAGTACTTC CASSIQETQYF
- - TRBJ1-3 14 TRBV4-1 TGCGCCAGCAGCCATTGGGGGCCTGGAAACACCATATATTTT CASSHWGPGNTIYF
- once TRBJ1-2 13 TRBV12-3/TRBV12-4 TGTGCCAGCAGTTTAGGGAGGGTCGGTGGCTACACCTTC CASSLGRVGGYTF
- - TRBJ2-5 14 TRBV25-1 TGTGCCAGCAGTGAACCCTTACGGCAAGAGACCCAGTACTTC CASSEPLRQETQYF
TRBD1 - TRBJ1-6 14 TRBV7-3 TGTGCCAGCAGCTTCGGGACAGGGAATTCACCCCTCCACTTT CASSFGTGNSPLHF
- - TRBJ1-1 11 TRBV20-1 TGCAGTGCTAGACTGCCTACCGAAGCTTTCTTT CSARLPTEAFF
- - TRBJ2-7 12 TRBV5-5 TGTGCCAGCAGCTTGGGTGCTTACGAGCAGTACTTC CASSLGAYEQYF
- - TRBJ2-4 15 TRBV5-4 TGTGCCAGCAGCTTGGGGACCGTAGCCAAAAACATTCAGTACTTC CASSLGTVAKNIQYF
- - TRBJ1-4 14 TRBV28 TGTGCCAGCAGTCAGACAGGCACTAATGAAAAACTGTTTTTT CASSQTGTNEKLFF
- - TRBJ1-1 14 TRBV19 TGTGCCAGTAGTCTCACAGGGACGAACACTGAAGCTTTCTTT CASSLTGTNTEAFF
- - TRBJ1-3 16 TRBV4-1 TGCGCCAGCAGCCAAGGTCAGGGCACCTCTGGAAACACCATATATTTT CASSQGQGTSGNTIYF
- few TRBJ1-5 17 TRBV18 TGTGCCAGCTCACCCCGATCTGATACAGGGAGGACTCAGCCCCAGCATTTT CASSPRSDTGRTQPQHF
- - TRBJ1-4 14 TRBV2 TGTGCCAGCAGTGAAGCGCTTCAGGGACGAAAACTGTTTTTT CASSEALQGRKLFF
- - TRBJ2-2 14 TRBV30 TGTGCCTGGAGGGGGCAGGGAGGATCCGGGGAGCTGTTTTTT CAWRGQGGSGELFF